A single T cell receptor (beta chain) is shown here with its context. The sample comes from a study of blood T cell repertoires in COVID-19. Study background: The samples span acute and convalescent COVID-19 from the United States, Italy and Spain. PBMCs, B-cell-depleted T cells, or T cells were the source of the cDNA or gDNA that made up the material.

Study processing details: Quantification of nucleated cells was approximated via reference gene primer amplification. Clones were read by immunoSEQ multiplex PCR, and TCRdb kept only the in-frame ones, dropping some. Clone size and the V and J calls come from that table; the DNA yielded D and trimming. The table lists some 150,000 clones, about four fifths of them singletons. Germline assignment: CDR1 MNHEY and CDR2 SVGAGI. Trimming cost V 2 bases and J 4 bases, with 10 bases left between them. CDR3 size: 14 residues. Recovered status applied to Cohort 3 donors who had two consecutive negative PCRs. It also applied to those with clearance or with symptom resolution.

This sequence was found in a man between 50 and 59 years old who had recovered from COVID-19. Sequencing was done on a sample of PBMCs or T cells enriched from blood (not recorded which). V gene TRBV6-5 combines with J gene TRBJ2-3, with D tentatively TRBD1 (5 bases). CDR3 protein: CASSYGWTSDTQYF. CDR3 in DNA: TGTGCCAGCAGTTACGGTTGGACATCAGATACGCAGTATTTT.